The rows below give T cell receptor beta chains drawn from one sample of a study of T cell responses to AZD1222 COVID-19 vaccine. Assay used: immunoSEQ multiplex PCR; TCRdb lists only in-frame clones, some missing. The table has over 150,000 clones, around 88% seen once. The source was peripheral blood, collected 28 days after the second AZD1222 dose. The receptors come from an adult who received the AZD1222 COVID-19 vaccine. The CDR3 runs from the conserved cysteine through the conserved F or W. The D gene is left open where the match is weak. Some rows have no size entry. The others give once, few or many, or a class for an expanded clone.

J gene | V gene | clone size | D gene | CDR3 DNA | CDR3 protein
TRBJ2-5 | TRBV5-1 | - | - | TGCGCCAGCAGCTTGGGTAGGGGGAGTGAAGAGACCCAGTACTTC | CASSLGRGSEETQYF
TRBJ1-4 | TRBV5-4 | - | TRBD1 | TGTGCCAGCAGACGATGGGGGGGACAGACGGAAAAACTGTTTTTT | CASRRWGGQTEKLFF
TRBJ1-1 | TRBV7-9 | once | - | TGTGCCAGCAGACCTATTGACTCAGCTGAAGCTTTCTTT | CASRPIDSAEAFF
TRBJ2-1 | TRBV13 | - | TRBD2 | TGTGCCAGCAGCGCACTAGCGGGCGTTAACTCCTACAATGAGCAGTTCTTC | CASSALAGVNSYNEQFF
TRBJ2-1 | TRBV6-6 | - | TRBD1 | TGTGCCAGCAGGCGACAGGGGGTTGGGAGCTCCTACAATGAGCAGTTCTTC | CASRRQGVGSSYNEQFF
TRBJ2-3 | TRBV12-3/TRBV12-4 | - | - | TGTGCCAGTAAACTAGGGGAGAGGCGCACGCAGTATTTT | CASKLGERRTQYF
TRBJ2-7 | TRBV15 | once | - | TGTGCCACCAGCAGAGATTTGGGTCCGGCCGGGGTTCCCTACGAGCAGTACTTC | CATSRDLGPAGVPYEQYF
TRBJ1-1 | TRBV28 | few | - | TGTGCCAGCAGTTCACAGGTATCTCACTCTGAAGCTTTCTTT | CASSSQVSHSEAFF
TRBJ2-1 | TRBV3-1/TRBV3-2 | once | TRBD2 | TGTGCCAGCAGCACGAGCGGGGGGAATGAGCAGTTCTTC | CASSTSGGNEQFF
TRBJ1-5 | TRBV6-5 | - | TRBD1 | TGTGCCAGCAACAGGGGGTCGCAGCCCCAGCATTTT | CASNRGSQPQHF
TRBJ1-2 | TRBV12-3/TRBV12-4 | - | TRBD1 | TGTGCCAGCAGTTTCGGGACAGCTTATGGCTACACCTTC | CASSFGTAYGYTF
TRBJ1-2 | TRBV6-1 | - | - | TGTGCCAGCAGTGAGGGGGGCAGGTACTATGGCTACACCTTC | CASSEGGRYYGYTF
TRBJ1-5 | TRBV9 | - | - | TGTGCCAGCAGCGCTTCCCCTCGACCCGATAGCAATCAGCCCCAGCATTTT | CASSASPRPDSNQPQHF
TRBJ1-5 | TRBV15 | - | - | TGTGCCACCAGCAGAGACCTAGCTGGACGTCCTAGCAATCAGCCCCAGCATTTT | CATSRDLAGRPSNQPQHF
TRBJ2-7 | TRBV19 | - | - | TGTGCCAGTAGCCTACAGGGAACCTACGAGCAGTACTTC | CASSLQGTYEQYF
TRBJ2-1 | TRBV3-1/TRBV3-2 | - | - | TGTGCCAGCAGCCAAGAACAATCAGCTGAGCAGTTCTTC | CASSQEQSAEQFF
TRBJ2-5 | TRBV10-3 | - | - | TGTGCCATCAGTGACGGAGAGACCCAGTACTTC | CAISDGETQYF
TRBJ2-2 | TRBV3-1/TRBV3-2 | - | - | TGTGCCAGCAGGCCCCCTGAGGACACCGGGGAGCTGTTTTTT | CASRPPEDTGELFF
TRBJ1-1 | TRBV12-3/TRBV12-4 | - | TRBD1 | TGTGCCAGCAGAACAGGGGGCACTGAAGCTTTCTTT | CASRTGGTEAFF